Sequencing of this T cell receptor beta chain was carried out in a study of T-cell reconstitution after alpha-beta-depleted transplantation in children. Unique molecular identifiers featured in how the TCRbeta library was prepared. Each CDR3 protein is one row after TCRdb ran MiXCR on the PCR reads. Of 350,000 to 450,000 distinct CDR3 sequences in the sample, more than 10% were seen once. CDR1 and CDR2 (germline): SGHTA, FQGNSA. CDR3 length equals 15 residues. After removal of 4 bases from V and 11 bases from J, the junction contained 15 bases not matched to a gene. This chain links TRBV7-2 with TRBJ2-3; 7 bases map to TRBD2. This sample comprised PBMCs, obtained from the stem cell graft. The TCR was taken from a human donor who donated a stem cell graft to a child with Fanconi anemia. The CDR3 sequence: CASSSVGQAGLRQYF. As DNA, the CDR3 is TGTGCCAGCAGCTCCGTGGGGCAGGCGGGACTAAGGCAGTATTTT.